Listed here are 32 T cell receptor beta chains from one sample, sequenced in a study of CD8+CD57+ T cells in acquired aplastic anemia. Profiling of TCR beta VDJ combinations and CDR3 sequences used genomic DNA as template. MiXCR was run by TCRdb on the reads, yielding one entry per CDR3 protein. Found here are about 250,000 distinct CDR3 sequences, approximately 50% of them singletons; the top ten hold 7.8%. CD8+CD57+ cell expansion, shown by flow cytometry, had occurred in the patients selected for sequencing. The source material was sorted CD4+, CD8+, or CD8+CD57+ T cells (not recorded which) from PBMCs. The receptors stem from a human donor with aplastic anemia.

V gene TRBV9 combines with J gene TRBJ2-2; TRBD1 aligns across 8 bases. Germline V gene sequence: CDR1 SGDLS, CDR2 YYNGEE. J lost 5 bases, V lost 4 bases, and 7 bases had no gene match. This CDR3 comprises 15 residues. This chain's CDR3 is CASSPRQGRTGELFF. The CDR3 DNA reads as TGTGCCAGCAGCCCGAGACAGGGGAGGACCGGGGAGCTGTTTTTT.

Points on this clonotype: The missing conserved phenylalanine or tryptophan at the end of this CDR3 makes a read error likely. The chain joins TRBV9 to TRBJ1-2; the D is unclear. V was trimmed by 4 bases and J by 0 bases, leaving 10 bases between them. CDR3 length equals 14 residues. CDR1 is SGDLS, CDR2 YYNGEE, per germline. CDR3 loop: CASSLNTANYGYTL. For the CDR3, the DNA is TGTGCCAGCAGCTTAAATACAGCTAACTATGGCTACACCCTC.

This chain connects TRBV2 to TRBJ1-6; 7 positions agree with TRBD1. Germline CDR1 reads SNHLY; CDR2 reads FYNNEI. V trimming: 6 bases; J trimming: 8 bases; junction bases outside the gene matches: 7. This CDR3 contains 14 residues. Here the CDR3 DNA reads TGTGCCAGCAGCGAACAGGGGAAAGATTCACCCCTCCACTTT. Its translation: CASSEQGKDSPLHF.

This clonotype showed up many times. This chain joins TRBV10-1 and TRBJ1-1, with D unclear. The CDR3 is 15 amino acids. Per the germline V gene, CDR1 is WNHNN and CDR2 is SYGVQD (reference sequence). V was trimmed by 2 bases and J by 6 bases, leaving 16 bases between them. The CDR3 bases are TGCGCCAGCAGTGAGGAGGGCCCGGCGGACCCTGAAGCTTTCTTT. It codes for CASSEEGPADPEAFF.

This clonotype was seen at least ten times. The CDR3 DNA follows: TGTGCCACCAGTGTTCTACATAGGCGTCAGCCCCAGCATTTT. Translated, it gives CATSVLHRRQPQHF. This chain uses TRBV24-1 with TRBJ1-5; D not certain. The length of the CDR3 is 14 residues. CDR1 is KGHDR and CDR2 is SFDVKD in the germline V gene. V shed 5 bases and J shed 6 bases, with 13 bases lying between them.

This clonotype appeared a few times. The rearrangement links TRBV6-5 to TRBJ1-1; D remains ambiguous. The V gene's germline CDR1 is MNHEY and CDR2 SVGAGI. CDR3 length equals 14 residues. Trimming stripped 7 bases from V and 1 base from J, with 13 bases between. CDR3 nucleotides: TGTGCCAGCACCGACAAGCCGGGGAACACTGAAGCTTTCTTT. Translating it yields CASTDKPGNTEAFF.

The rearrangement uses TRBV7-9 and TRBJ2-7; TRBD1 matches at 10 bases. Looked up from germline, CDR1 is SEHNR and CDR2 is FQNEAQ (reference sequence). There are 13 residues in the CDR3. J was trimmed by 7 bases and V by 5 bases; bases with no gene match: 5. The CDR3 DNA reads TGTGCCAGCAGCGGCGGACAGGGGGTTGAGCAGTACTTC. This translates into CASSGGQGVEQYF. Drawing the rest from reference TRBV7-9 and TRBJ2-7, the complete variable domain is DTGVSQNPRHKITKRGQNVTFRCDPISEHNRLYWYRQTLGQGPEFLTYFQNEAQLEKSRLLSDRFSAERPKGSFSTLEIQRTEQGDSAMYLCASSGGQGVEQYFGPGTRLTVT.

The chain joins TRBV7-2 to TRBJ2-1, with 9 bases matching TRBD1. This CDR3 contains 15 residues. The germline gives CDR1 SGHTA, CDR2 FQGNSA. V trimming: 9 bases; J trimming: 5 bases; junction bases outside the gene matches: 11. The CDR3 reads CASSGGTGKNNEQFF. The CDR3 DNA is TGTGCCAGTTCTGGAGGGACAGGGAAGAACAATGAGCAGTTCTTC.

J is TRBJ2-7 and V is TRBV5-4, with TRBD2 identical over 9 bases. The CDR3 sequence is 15 residues long. The germline gives CDR1 SGHNT, CDR2 YYREEE (reference sequence). J was trimmed by 7 bases and V by 0 bases; bases with no gene match: 8. CDR3 in DNA: TGTGCCAGCAGCTTGGAGGCGGGGGGGCTGGCTGAGCAGTACTTC. It is translated as CASSLEAGGLAEQYF.

CDR3 in DNA: TGTGCCAGCAGCCAAGATGGGCTAGCGGGCGCCTACGAGCAGTACTTC. This encodes CASSQDGLAGAYEQYF. The gene calls are TRBV2 and TRBJ2-7; TRBD2 matches at 8 bases. With V trimmed by 6 bases and J by 2 bases, 12 bases remained unmatched. The CDR3 covers 16 residues. Looked up from germline, CDR1 is SNHLY and CDR2 is FYNNEI.

This chain links TRBV24-1 with TRBJ1-1, with a tentative D call TRBD1 (5 bases). The CDR3 has 13 amino acids. V shed 9 bases and J shed 0 bases, with 10 bases lying between them. Germline assignment: CDR1 KGHDR and CDR2 SFDVKD. The DNA for the CDR3 is TGTGCCACCCGGGGGTCCCTGAACACTGAAGCTTTCTTT. The encoded protein is CATRGSLNTEAFF.

The chain joins TRBV7-2 to TRBJ2-7; TRBD2 matches at 7 bases. The CDR3 loop spans 14 amino acids. CDR1 is SGHTA and CDR2 is FQGNSA in the germline V gene. The V segment lost 6 bases and the J segment 5 bases; nucleotides outside the gene matches: 10. CDR3 in DNA: TGTGCCAGCAGGGCCGGGGGGTCGTCAAACGAGCAGTACTTC. This sequence encodes CASRAGGSSNEQYF.

The DNA for the CDR3 is TGTGCCAGCAGACAGGTACCGCCGGGACTGAGAACCTGCGAGCAGTACTTC. It is translated as CASRQVPPGLRTCEQYF. This rearrangement joins TRBV28 to TRBJ2-7; a weak D match, TRBD2 (6 bases). Trimming removed 6 bases from V and 6 bases from J, with 27 bases in between. This CDR3 spans 17 amino acids. Looked up from germline, CDR1 is MDHEN and CDR2 is SYDVKM. Using reference TRBV28 and TRBJ2-7 for the parts outside the CDR3, the full variable domain is DVKVTQSSRYLVKRTGEKVFLECVQDMDHENMFWYRQDPGLGLRLIYFSYDVKMKEKGDIPEGYSVSREKKERFSLILESASTNQTSMYLCASRQVPPGLRTCEQYFGPGTRLTVT.

This clonotype has a single count. The chain combines TRBV5-1 with TRBJ2-5; weak D call: TRBD2 (6 bases). The CDR3 covers 13 residues. Germline CDR1 reads SGHRS; CDR2 reads YFSETQ. V lost 6 bases and J lost 5, with 14 bases in between. CDR3 bases: TGCGCCAGCACCCAAATGGAGGGCGAGACCCAGTACTTC. It codes for CASTQMEGETQYF.

V gene TRBV7-2 combines with J gene TRBJ2-3; either TRBD1 or TRBD2 may supply D (6 bases each). The CDR3 is 15 amino acids. Trimming stripped 8 bases from V and 0 bases from J, with 15 bases between. Germline V gene lookup returns CDR1 SGHTA and CDR2 FQGNSA. The CDR3 protein is CASGLPGASTDTQYF. The CDR3 DNA is TGTGCCAGCGGGCTCCCGGGGGCTAGCACAGATACGCAGTATTTT.

With respect to this clonotype: The germline gene is not matched at one end of the junction; a read error may be the cause. The chain links TRBV10-3 to TRBJ1-2, with 8 bases that match TRBD1. CDR1 ENHRY and CDR2 SYGVKD come from the germline V gene. The CDR3 sequence is 15 residues long. CDR3: CASSYQSQGAYGYTF. The CDR3 DNA reads TGTGCCAGCAGTTACCAATCTCAGGGGGCCTATGGCTACACCTTC.

This clonotype was counted a few times. Here the CDR3 reads CASSQEGTGGIRNTIYF. DNA of the CDR3: TGCGCCAGCAGCCAAGAAGGGACAGGGGGAATAAGAAACACCATATATTTT. The rearrangement links TRBV4-3 to TRBJ1-3, with 11 bases fitting TRBD1. CDR3 size: 17 residues. Looked up from germline, CDR1 is LGHNA and CDR2 is YSLEER. Trimming cost V 0 bases and J 5 bases; bases outside gene matches: 6.

The sample holds many counts of this clonotype. The V and J genes are TRBV6-5 and TRBJ2-2; 11 nucleotides agree with TRBD1. Trimming cost V 5 bases and J 6 bases; bases outside gene matches: 8. The CDR3 sequence is 16 residues long. Per germline, CDR1 MNHEY and CDR2 SVGAGI. The CDR3 sequence is CASSRSPGQGAGELFF. The CDR3 DNA reads as TGTGCCAGCAGTAGGTCCCCGGGACAGGGGGCCGGGGAGCTGTTTTTT.

This clonotype was detected only a few times. The chain has TRBV6-6 and TRBJ1-4; maybe TRBD1 (5 bases). Per the germline V gene, CDR1 is MNHNY and CDR2 is SVGAGI (reference sequence). V dropped 5 bases and J dropped 6 bases, with 13 bases sitting between them. The CDR3 totals 14 residues. The CDR3 here is CASSTGGTHEKLFF. In nucleotides, the CDR3 is TGTGCCAGCAGTACGGGGGGAACCCATGAAAAACTGTTTTTT.

The chain uses TRBV25-1 and TRBJ2-6; no firm D call. The length of the CDR3 is 14 residues. Trimming removed 1 base from V and 2 bases from J, with 3 bases in between. Germline lookup yields CDR1 MGHDK and CDR2 SYGVNS. The CDR3 DNA reads as TGTGCCAGCAGTGAATTAACTGGGGCCAACGTCCTGACTTTC. Protein sequence: CASSELTGANVLTF.

This clonotype was detected ten times or more. This chain joins TRBV7-2 and TRBJ2-1; D is possibly TRBD1 (5 bases). Deletions cut 6 bases from V and 4 bases from J, with 19 bases between. The germline V gene encodes CDR1 SGHTA and CDR2 FQGNSA. The CDR3 sequence is 16 residues long. This CDR3 reads CASRERTYDDYNEQFF. The CDR3 DNA follows: TGTGCCAGCAGAGAGAGGACATACGATGATTACAATGAGCAGTTCTTC.

The chain combines TRBV7-9 with TRBJ2-7; the match to TRBD1 covers 7 bases. With 3 bases clipped from V and 5 bases from J, the junction kept 4 bases outside the gene matches. Per the germline V gene, CDR1 is SEHNR and CDR2 is FQNEAQ (reference sequence). The CDR3 length is 13 residues. CDR3: CASSFNRGNEQYF. DNA of the CDR3: TGTGCCAGCAGCTTCAACAGGGGTAACGAGCAGTACTTC.

V and J are TRBV29-1 and TRBJ2-7; 8 bases map to TRBD1. The CDR3 is made up of 13 amino acids. The junction had 6 bases not matched to a gene; V was cut back by 1 base and J by 7 bases. Per the germline V gene, CDR1 is SQVTM and CDR2 is ANQGSEA. This CDR3 reads CSVEGQGAGEQYF. The CDR3, as DNA: TGCAGCGTTGAAGGGCAGGGGGCCGGAGAGCAGTACTTC.

This clonotype was seen repeatedly, ten times or more. CDR3: CASSKGTANQPQHF. CDR3 bases: TGTGCCAGTAGTAAAGGGACAGCCAATCAGCCCCAGCATTTT. The chain joins TRBV19 to TRBJ1-5; 7 bases map to TRBD1. The junction had 3 bases not matched to a gene; V was cut back by 4 bases and J by 3 bases. Germline V gene lookup returns CDR1 LNHDA and CDR2 SQIVND (reference sequence). This CDR3 spans 14 amino acids.

As to this clonotype: Being one base from a much bigger clone, this may be a read error. The chain is built from TRBV5-1 and TRBJ1-2, with D unresolved. CDR1 and CDR2 from the germline V gene are SGHRS and YFSETQ. CDR3 length: 11 residues. CDR3 nucleotides: TGTGCCAGCAAGGAAAGGGATAGCTACACCTTC. Amino acids: CASKERDSYTF.

The chain combines TRBV7-3 with TRBJ2-3, with 8 nucleotides matching TRBD1. In germline, CDR1 is SGHTA, CDR2 FQGTGA. The CDR3 runs to 13 residues. V was clipped by 2 bases and J by 7 bases; unmatched bases: 2. The CDR3 DNA reads as TGTGCCAGCAGCTTAGGACAGGGCAATACGCAGTATTTT. Translated: CASSLGQGNTQYF.

This chain links TRBV9 with TRBJ1-1; a possible D gene is TRBD1 (6 bases). Germline V gene data show CDR1 as SGDLS and CDR2 as YYNGEE. The CDR3 sequence is 14 residues long. Between the trimmed V and J ends, which lost 3 bases and 4 bases, there was a span of 13 bases. The chain's CDR3 is CASSARGLVTEAFF. The CDR3 DNA reads TGTGCCAGCAGCGCCAGGGGTTTGGTCACTGAAGCTTTCTTT.

This clonotype showed up many times. The chain couples TRBV5-8 to TRBJ1-1; D possibly corresponds to TRBD1 (5 bases). Germline lookup yields CDR1 SGHTS and CDR2 YDEGEE. The CDR3 has 16 residues. Trimming removed 0 bases from V and 0 bases from J, with 12 bases in between. As DNA, the CDR3 is TGTGCCAGCAGCTTGGCCGGAGGGGCGGTGAACACTGAAGCTTTCTTT. Its translation is CASSLAGGAVNTEAFF.

The rearrangement uses TRBV29-1 and TRBJ2-3, with TRBD1 matching 8 bases. With V trimmed by 8 bases and J by 3 bases, 7 bases remained unmatched. CDR3 size: 13 residues. Germline CDR1 SQVTM, CDR2 ANQGSEA. This CDR3 is CSSEQGETDTQYF. The CDR3 nucleotides read TGCAGCAGTGAACAGGGGGAGACAGATACGCAGTATTTT.

This clonotype was recorded at least ten times. This chain connects TRBV10-1 to TRBJ2-4, with a weak D call TRBD1 (6 bases). Germline V gives CDR1 WNHNN, CDR2 SYGVQD (reference sequence). V lost 2 bases to trimming and J lost 1 base, with 12 bases between them. CDR3 length: 16 amino acids. CDR3 nucleotides: TGCGCCAGCAGTGAGAACAGGGTTAGCGCCAAAAACATTCAGTACTTC. It encodes CASSENRVSAKNIQYF.

This chain joins TRBV28 and TRBJ1-2; D is possibly TRBD1 (5 bases). V was pared by 4 bases and J by 6 bases, with 15 bases between. The germline V gene has CDR1 MDHEN and CDR2 SYDVKM. This CDR3 region has 14 residues. In nucleotides, the CDR3 is TGTGCCAGCAGTTCCCTCCAGGGAACCAATGGCTACACCTTC. Residues: CASSSLQGTNGYTF.

The rearrangement joins TRBV7-2 to TRBJ2-5; 7 nucleotides line up with TRBD1. V was clipped by 3 bases and J by 5 bases; unmatched bases: 6. Germline CDR1 and CDR2: SGHTA and FQGNSA. CDR3 length: 14 residues. The DNA for the CDR3 is TGTGCCAGCAGCTTCCAGACAGGGCAGGAGACCCAGTACTTC. Encoded protein: CASSFQTGQETQYF.